A single sample gave rise to the 2 T cell receptor beta chains below, sequenced in a study of T cell responses to AZD1222 COVID-19 vaccine. Only in-frame clones appear in the TCRdb table, and some are missing; sequencing was by immunoSEQ multiplex PCR. This table holds around 83,000 clones, approximately 85% found once. Sequencing used peripheral blood, obtained on day 0 of AZD1222 vaccination. These receptors originate from an adult in good health.

This sequence joins TRBV7-3 and TRBJ1-2; no clear D gene. Germline lookup yields CDR1 SGHTA and CDR2 FQGTGA. This CDR3 is built from 14 residues. With 1 base removed from V and 3 bases from J, the gap between germline ends came to 9 bases. CDR3 loop: CASSLMAGDYGYTF. In DNA form, the CDR3 reads TGTGCCAGCAGCTTAATGGCGGGCGACTATGGCTACACCTTC.

V is TRBV4-3 and J is TRBJ2-1, with D perhaps matching TRBD2 (6 bases). The CDR3 runs to 15 residues. The germline gives CDR1 LGHNA, CDR2 YSLEER. V shed 0 bases and J shed 3 bases, with 9 bases lying between them. CDR3 bases: TGCGCCAGCAGCCAAGATCGACTAGTCTACAATGAGCAGTTCTTC. Its translation: CASSQDRLVYNEQFF.